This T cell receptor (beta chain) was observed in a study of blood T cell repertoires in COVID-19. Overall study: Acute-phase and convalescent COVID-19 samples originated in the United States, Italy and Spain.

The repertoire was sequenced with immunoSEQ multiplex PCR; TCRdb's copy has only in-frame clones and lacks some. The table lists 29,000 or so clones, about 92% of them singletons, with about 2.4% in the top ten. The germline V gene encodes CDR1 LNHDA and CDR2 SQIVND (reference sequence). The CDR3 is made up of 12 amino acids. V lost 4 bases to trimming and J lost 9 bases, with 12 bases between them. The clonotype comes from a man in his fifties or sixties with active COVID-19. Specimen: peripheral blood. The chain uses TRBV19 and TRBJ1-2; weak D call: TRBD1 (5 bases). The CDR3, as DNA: TGTGCCAGTAGTACCCGACAGTCTAGCTACACCTTC. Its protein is CASSTRQSSYTF.